This T cell receptor (beta chain) was sequenced during a study of OX40 agonist ivuxolimab in advanced cancers. Germline CDR1 LNHDA, CDR2 SQIVND (reference sequence). Losses at the gene ends were 6 bases for V and 0 bases for J; bases not matched to a gene: 7. The CDR3 runs to 16 residues. For this clone: The antigen is not known.

Clones were read by immunoSEQ multiplex PCR, and TCRdb kept only the in-frame ones, dropping some. The profile covers under 95,000 clones, with approximately 85% appearing a single time and about 6.9% taken by the ten largest. Overall study findings and caveats: More expanded clones were found, on average, in CD8+ than in CD4+ T cells. Clonal expansion among partial responders at 0.1-3.0 mg/kg ranked near the lowest. There was clonal expansion of CD4+ and CD8+ blood T cells by week 6 at 0.1 to 3.0 mg/kg.

The input for sequencing was CD4+ or CD8+ T cells sorted from blood, taken in a trial of the OX40 agonist ivuxolimab. The clonotype originates from an adult with an advanced solid tumor such as melanoma, head and neck, liver or kidney cancer. The chain couples TRBV19 to TRBJ1-4, with 7 bases fitting TRBD1. In DNA form, the CDR3 reads TGTGCCAGTAGGAGACAGGGTGTGTCAACTAATGAAAAACTGTTTTTT. Encoded protein: CASRRQGVSTNEKLFF.